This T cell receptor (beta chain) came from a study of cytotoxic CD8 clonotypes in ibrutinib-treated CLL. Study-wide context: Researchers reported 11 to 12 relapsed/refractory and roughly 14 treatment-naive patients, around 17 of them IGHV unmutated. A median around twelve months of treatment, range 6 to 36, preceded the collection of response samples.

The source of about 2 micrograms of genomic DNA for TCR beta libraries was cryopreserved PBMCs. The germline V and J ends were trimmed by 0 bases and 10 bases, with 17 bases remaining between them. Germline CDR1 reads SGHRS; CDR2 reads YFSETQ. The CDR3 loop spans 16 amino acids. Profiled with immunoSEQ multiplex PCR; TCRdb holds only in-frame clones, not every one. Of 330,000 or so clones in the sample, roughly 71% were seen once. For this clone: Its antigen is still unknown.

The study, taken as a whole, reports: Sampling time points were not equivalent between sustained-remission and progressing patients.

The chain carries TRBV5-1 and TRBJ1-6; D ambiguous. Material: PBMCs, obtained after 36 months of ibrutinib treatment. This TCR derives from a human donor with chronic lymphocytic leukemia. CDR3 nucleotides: TGCGCCAGCAGCTTGGACTATCGGTCTGAATACTCACCCCTCCACTTT. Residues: CASSLDYRSEYSPLHF.